The rows below give T cell receptor beta chains drawn from one sample of a study of blood T cells in healthy people across ages. TCRdb re-analysed the 5' RACE reads in MiXCR, keeping a single row per CDR3 protein. Seen here are around 1,600,000 distinct CDR3 sequences, about 45% observed once, and the top ten hold about 3.8%. The sequenced material came from blood. The receptors derive from a woman aged 18-30 years in good health. CDR3s leave out the opening cysteine and the closing phenylalanine or tryptophan. Each record gives: J gene, V gene, CDR3 protein.

J gene: TRBJ2-7; V gene: TRBV4-3; CDR3 protein: ASSRRPSGSSYNEQY
J gene: -; V gene: TRBV4-3; CDR3 protein: ASSRPAYGEQY
J gene: TRBJ1-1; V gene: TRBV12-3/TRBV12-4; CDR3 protein: ASSGPLSTEAF
J gene: TRBJ2-1; V gene: TRBV7-2; CDR3 protein: ASSAPKMGEQF
J gene: TRBJ1-1; V gene: TRBV5-1; CDR3 protein: ASSPWTGLMNTEAF
J gene: TRBJ2-6; V gene: TRBV14; CDR3 protein: ASSLTGTGRSGANVLT
J gene: TRBJ1-4; V gene: TRBV5-1; CDR3 protein: ASSLDRTNEKLF
J gene: TRBJ1-6; V gene: TRBV27; CDR3 protein: ASSLGGRGGSPLH
J gene: TRBJ1-2; V gene: TRBV12-3/TRBV12-4; CDR3 protein: ASSSVSNYGYT
J gene: TRBJ1-5; V gene: TRBV27; CDR3 protein: ASRLQFNQPQH
J gene: TRBJ2-7; V gene: TRBV4-3; CDR3 protein: ASSQVFGSSYEQY
J gene: TRBJ2-1; V gene: TRBV27; CDR3 protein: ASRAAGTAYEQF
J gene: TRBJ1-1; V gene: TRBV12-3/TRBV12-4; CDR3 protein: ASSMGYTEAF
J gene: TRBJ2-1; V gene: TRBV20-1; CDR3 protein: SARTGRGEQF
J gene: -; V gene: TRBV5-1; CDR3 protein: ASSVDFQETQY
J gene: TRBJ1-2; V gene: TRBV7-9; CDR3 protein: ASRPLQAGDPLGGYGYT
J gene: TRBJ1-2; V gene: TRBV20-1; CDR3 protein: SARDRPGGAIGYT
J gene: TRBJ2-1; V gene: TRBV20-1; CDR3 protein: SAGSGQGYPNEQF
J gene: TRBJ2-7; V gene: TRBV20-1; CDR3 protein: SALQFYEQY
J gene: TRBJ2-7; V gene: TRBV28; CDR3 protein: ATGGIYEQY
J gene: TRBJ2-3; V gene: TRBV7-3; CDR3 protein: ASSTGDSRTTRDTQY
J gene: TRBJ2-1; V gene: TRBV20-1; CDR3 protein: SARPPTTSGALHEQF
J gene: TRBJ1-2; V gene: TRBV12-3/TRBV12-4; CDR3 protein: ACAYPGNYGYT
J gene: TRBJ2-5; V gene: TRBV7-9; CDR3 protein: ASSLLKGETQY
J gene: TRBJ1-4; V gene: TRBV20-1; CDR3 protein: SADRGEDEKLF
J gene: TRBJ1-4; V gene: TRBV9; CDR3 protein: ASSPRQGASNEKLF
J gene: TRBJ2-7; V gene: TRBV25-1; CDR3 protein: ASSGRVSGYEQY
J gene: TRBJ2-1; V gene: TRBV5-1; CDR3 protein: ASSLHSVEQF
J gene: TRBJ1-1; V gene: TRBV13; CDR3 protein: ASSLRSHRGRDTEAF
J gene: TRBJ2-5; V gene: TRBV7-9; CDR3 protein: AKQDIQETQY
J gene: TRBJ2-1; V gene: TRBV29-1; CDR3 protein: SARPGAEQF
J gene: TRBJ1-1; V gene: TRBV6-1; CDR3 protein: ASSDIPFPEAF
J gene: TRBJ2-7; V gene: TRBV20-1; CDR3 protein: SPRLASIHEQY
J gene: TRBJ2-1; V gene: TRBV3-1; CDR3 protein: ASSQLAGMGNEQF
J gene: TRBJ2-1; V gene: TRBV6-5; CDR3 protein: ASSYAERPYNEQF
J gene: -; V gene: TRBV20-1; CDR3 protein: SALHTPGAYEQY
J gene: TRBJ2-5; V gene: TRBV2; CDR3 protein: ASRPGHNEQY
J gene: TRBJ2-1; V gene: TRBV29-1; CDR3 protein: SVEGQGSNERF
J gene: TRBJ1-2; V gene: TRBV5-4; CDR3 protein: ASSQDGGLYYGYT
J gene: TRBJ2-5; V gene: TRBV7-2; CDR3 protein: ASIARVRETQY
J gene: TRBJ1-1; V gene: TRBV29-1; CDR3 protein: SVEKQRVWQGRTEAF
J gene: TRBJ2-7; V gene: TRBV7-2; CDR3 protein: ASSSEGGFYYEQY
J gene: TRBJ2-7; V gene: TRBV20-1; CDR3 protein: SASASNAYEQY
J gene: TRBJ2-1; V gene: TRBV3-1; CDR3 protein: ASSQGDSLNNEQF
J gene: TRBJ1-2; V gene: TRBV7-9; CDR3 protein: ASSPRDFEGGYT
J gene: -; V gene: TRBV3-1; CDR3 protein: ASSQGWLGEQY
J gene: TRBJ2-7; V gene: TRBV29-1; CDR3 protein: SKSGLAGDEQY
J gene: TRBJ2-5; V gene: TRBV7-3; CDR3 protein: ASSSGAGLPEETRY
J gene: -; V gene: TRBV6-1; CDR3 protein: ASSSPAGAMTQY
J gene: TRBJ1-1; V gene: TRBV7-9; CDR3 protein: ASSSGGVHTEAF
J gene: TRBJ2-1; V gene: TRBV5-1; CDR3 protein: ASSLGVPNEQV